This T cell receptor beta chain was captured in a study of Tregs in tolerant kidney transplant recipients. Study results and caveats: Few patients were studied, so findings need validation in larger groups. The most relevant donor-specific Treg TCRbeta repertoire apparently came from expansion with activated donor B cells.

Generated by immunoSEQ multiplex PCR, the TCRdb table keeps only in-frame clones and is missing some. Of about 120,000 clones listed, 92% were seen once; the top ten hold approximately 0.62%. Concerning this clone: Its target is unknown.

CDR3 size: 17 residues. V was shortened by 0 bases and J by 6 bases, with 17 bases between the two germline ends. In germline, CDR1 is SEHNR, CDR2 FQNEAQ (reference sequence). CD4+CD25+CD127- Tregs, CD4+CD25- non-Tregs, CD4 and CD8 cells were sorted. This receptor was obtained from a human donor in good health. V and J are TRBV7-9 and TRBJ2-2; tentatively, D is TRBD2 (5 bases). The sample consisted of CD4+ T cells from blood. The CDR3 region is CASSLALGVRSPGELFF. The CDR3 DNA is TGTGCCAGCAGCTTAGCACTAGGAGTGAGGTCGCCCGGGGAGCTGTTTTTT.